Presented here are 6 T cell receptor beta chains from one specimen sequenced in a study of Tregs in tolerant kidney transplant recipients. Related graft donors supplied nonmyeloablative bone marrow transplants, and mixed chimerism was transient. Sequenced by immunoSEQ multiplex PCR; TCRdb stores in-frame clones only, minus some. The sample holds 50,000 or so clones; 90% to 95% are singletons and the top ten take around 15%. This sample comprised CD8+ T cells from blood (PBMCs), obtained 24 months after the transplant. The receptors derive from a human patient who received a combined kidney and bone marrow transplant. The T cells may partly be graft donor cells.

This rearrangement joins TRBV13 to TRBJ2-5; D may be TRBD1 (6 bases). CDR1 and CDR2 from the germline V gene are PRHDT and FYEKMQ (reference sequence). The length of the CDR3 is 16 residues. Trimming shortened V by 4 bases and J by 1 base, and 16 bases separated the two germline ends. CDR3 bases: TGTGCCAGCAGCTCCCTCCGGGCAGGGGCCCAAGAGACCCAGTACTTC. Translated: CASSSLRAGAQETQYF.

The CDR3 nucleotides are TGTGCCAGCACCGCACCGGGGGGCTCCGGGGAGCTGTTTTTT. It translates to CASTAPGGSGELFF. The chain links TRBV9 to TRBJ2-2; D may be TRBD2 (7 bases). The V end was cut by 6 bases, the J end by 6 bases, with 15 bases between. Germline CDR1 is SGDLS and CDR2 is YYNGEE. This CDR3 spans 14 amino acids.

The V and J genes are TRBV2 and TRBJ2-3; 14 bases match TRBD2. In germline, CDR1 is SNHLY, CDR2 FYNNEI. The CDR3 spans 15 residues. J lost 2 bases, V lost 8 bases, and 3 bases had no gene match. The CDR3 protein is CASGGLAGDTDTQYF. CDR3 nucleotides: TGTGCCAGCGGGGGACTAGCGGGGGACACAGATACGCAGTATTTT.

The rearrangement joins TRBV7-3 to TRBJ2-1, with a tentative D call TRBD2 (7 bases). The germline V gene has CDR1 SGHTA and CDR2 FQGTGA. V lost 5 bases, J lost 3 bases, and 17 bases lay in between. This CDR3 spans 16 amino acids. In nucleotides, the CDR3 is TGTGCCAGCAGCCGCCGGGGAGGGGGAGTCTACAATGAGCAGTTCTTC. Its translation: CASSRRGGGVYNEQFF.

The rearrangement joins TRBV4-2 to TRBJ2-2; 11 bases align to TRBD2. The CDR3 is made up of 15 amino acids. The germline V gene encodes CDR1 LGHNA and CDR2 YNFKEQ. V dropped 6 bases and J dropped 9; count of bases not matched to a gene: 9. CDR3 DNA: TGTGCCAGCAGACAGACTAGCGGGGTAATCCGGGAGCTGTTTTTT. Translation gives CASRQTSGVIRELFF.

The chain combines TRBV5-4 with TRBJ2-4; TRBD2 matches at 7 bases. The germline V gene has CDR1 SGHNT and CDR2 YYREEE (reference sequence). V was clipped by 4 bases and J by 16 bases; unmatched bases: 8. The CDR3 consists of 11 residues. The CDR3 sequence: CASSSLGRDYF. DNA of the CDR3: TGTGCCAGCAGCAGCTTAGGGAGGGATTACTTC.